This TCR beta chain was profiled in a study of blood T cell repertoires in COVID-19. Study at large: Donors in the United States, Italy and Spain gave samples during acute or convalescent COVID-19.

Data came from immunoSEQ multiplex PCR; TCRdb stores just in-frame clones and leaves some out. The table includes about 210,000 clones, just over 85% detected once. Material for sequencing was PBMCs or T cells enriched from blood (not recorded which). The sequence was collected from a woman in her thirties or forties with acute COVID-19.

The CDR3: CASSFQTTYNEQFF. CDR3 coding DNA: TGTGCCAGCAGCTTCCAGACTACCTACAATGAGCAGTTCTTC. V is TRBV7-2 and J is TRBJ2-1; TRBD2 is a possible D gene (5 bases). V shed 3 bases and J shed 2 bases, with 8 bases lying between them. Per germline, CDR1 SGHTA and CDR2 FQGNSA. The CDR3 runs to 14 residues.